The 2 T cell receptor beta chains given below trace back to one sample, sequenced in a study of PD-1 blockade in mismatch repair-deficient tumors. The data were produced by immunoSEQ multiplex PCR, yet TCRdb's version contains in-frame clones alone and is incomplete. In the table there are 100,000 to 150,000 clones, roughly 86% of which are singletons. Source: peripheral blood, taken 44 weeks after starting pembrolizumab. These receptors were obtained from an adult with mismatch repair-deficient cancer.

The chain employs TRBV6-5 and TRBJ1-1, with D possibly being TRBD1 (5 bases). The CDR3 has 15 residues. Germline V CDR1 and CDR2: MNHEY, SVGAGI. With 0 bases removed from V and 6 bases from J, the gap between germline ends came to 14 bases. The CDR3 sequence is CASSYSGKGQAEAFF. In DNA form, the CDR3 reads TGTGCCAGCAGTTACTCCGGGAAGGGGCAGGCTGAAGCTTTCTTT.

V gene TRBV11-3 combines with J gene TRBJ2-3; D is tentatively TRBD1 or TRBD2 (5 bases each). V lost 8 bases and J 2 bases, leaving 26 bases between the germline ends. This CDR3 is 18 amino acids long. The germline gives CDR1 SGHNT, CDR2 YENEEA. CDR3 DNA: TGTGCCAGCCTCAACCCGGGGCAGGGTCGCCCTCCCACAGATACGCAGTATTTT. Its translation: CASLNPGQGRPPTDTQYF.